A single sample is the source of the 18 T cell receptor beta chains below, sequenced in a study of CD8 T cells in ankylosing spondylitis. TCRdb recomputed calls from the 5' RACE reads with MiXCR, one row per CDR3 protein. The data show a few hundred thousand distinct CDR3 sequences, around 19% seen once. Sequenced sample: blood, either unsorted or a sorted T cell fraction (not recorded which). The receptors originated from a male donor with ankylosing spondylitis or in good health (not recorded which).

V usage is TRBV20-1 and J usage is TRBJ2-7; the D is unclear. V dropped 1 base and J dropped 9 bases, with 13 bases sitting between them. In germline, CDR1 is DFQATT, CDR2 SNEGSKA (reference sequence). The CDR3 loop spans 12 amino acids. CDR3 in amino acids: CSARVSGDGQYV. The CDR3, as DNA: TGCAGTGCTAGAGTGTCCGGTGACGGGCAGTACGTC.

The genes are TRBV7-6 and TRBJ1-6; 8 nucleotides line up with TRBD1. The CDR3 consists of 17 residues. Germline V gene sequence: CDR1 SGHVS, CDR2 FNYEAQ. With V trimmed by 4 bases and J by 13 bases, 18 bases remained unmatched. The DNA of the CDR3 is TGTGCCAGCAGCTCCAGGGGGCTTGGCGGCCAAGGGTCGCCCCTCCACTTT. Translating it yields CASSSRGLGGQGSPLHF.

This clonotype was seen a handful of times. The chain links TRBV12-3 or TRBV12-4 to TRBJ2-7, with 9 bases matching TRBD1. This CDR3 is built from 14 residues. V shed 5 bases, J shed 2 bases, and the junction held 4 bases outside the gene matches. The CDR3 bases are TGTGCCAGCAGTATAGGACAGGGGACCTACGAGCAGTACGTC. It yields the protein CASSIGQGTYEQYV.

This clonotype has more than one count but fewer than ten. The rearrangement links TRBV20-1 to TRBJ2-3; possible D gene TRBD2, 5 bases. CDR3 length: 17 amino acids. The germline V gene has CDR1 DFQATT and CDR2 SNEGSKA (reference sequence). Trimming shortened V by 2 bases and J by 2 bases, and 20 bases separated the two germline ends. CDR3 amino acids: CSARSLVTSGYTDTQYF. The CDR3 bases are TGCAGTGCTAGAAGCCTCGTCACGTCGGGGTACACAGATACGCAGTATTTT.

The DNA for the CDR3 is TGCAGTGCTAGGAGCCCACTTCCCGGGGAGCTGTTTTTT. The encoded protein is CSARSPLPGELFF. The chain is built from TRBV20-1 and TRBJ2-2; D remains unclear. V was clipped by 3 bases and J by 6 bases, with 11 bases between them. This CDR3 is 13 amino acids long. Germline V gene lookup returns CDR1 DFQATT and CDR2 SNEGSKA (reference sequence).

This clonotype was observed at least ten times. This chain joins TRBV10-3 and TRBJ1-1, with D hard to call. The germline V gene encodes CDR1 ENHRY and CDR2 SYGVKD. CDR3 length equals 14 residues. V was trimmed by 10 bases and J by 4 bases, leaving 19 bases between them. CDR3 region: CATLLSSKTTEAFF. In nucleotides, the CDR3 is TGTGCCACCCTCTTAAGTTCCAAAACCACTGAAGCTTTCTTT.

V is TRBV9 and J is TRBJ2-1, with 8 bases lining up with TRBD1. Germline values: CDR1 SGDLS, CDR2 YYNGEE. The CDR3 contains 15 residues. The ends lost 2 bases at V and 4 bases at J; junction bases unmatched: 5. DNA of the CDR3: TGTGCCAGCAGCGTCCGGGGACAGGAATACAATGAGCAGTTCTTC. As protein: CASSVRGQEYNEQFF.

V and J are TRBV19 and TRBJ2-7, with D uncertain. V gave up 4 bases and J gave up 5 bases, with 9 bases separating them. Germline values: CDR1 LNHDA, CDR2 SQIVND (reference sequence). CDR3 size: 12 residues. Here the CDR3 reads CASSNEDDEQYV. The CDR3 DNA reads as TGTGCCAGTAGTAATGAGGACGACGAGCAGTACGTC.

J is TRBJ2-2 and V is TRBV12-3 or TRBV12-4, with 12 bases fitting TRBD2. Germline trimming cut 5 bases from V and 6 bases from J; bases unmatched to any gene: 7. The CDR3 covers 16 residues. The CDR3 loop reads CASSPRLAGVSGELFF. CDR3 sequence (DNA): TGTGCCAGCAGTCCTAGACTAGCGGGAGTGTCCGGGGAGCTGTTTTTT.

A note on this clonotype: This may stem from a read error, because a much larger clone lies one nucleotide away. V gene TRBV20-1 combines with J gene TRBJ1-5; tentatively, D is TRBD1 (6 bases). The CDR3 is made up of 13 amino acids. CDR1 is DFQATT and CDR2 is SNEGSKA in the germline V gene (reference sequence). The CDR3 region has the DNA TGCAGGGGCCTTAGGGGGACAAATCAGCCCCAGCATTTT. It is translated as CRGLRGTNQPQHF.

This clonotype was counted ten times or more. This sequence joins TRBV20-1 and TRBJ2-5; D is uncertain. Trimming cost V 3 bases and J 2 bases, with 7 bases left between them. The CDR3 covers 12 residues. Germline assignment: CDR1 DFQATT and CDR2 SNEGSKA (reference sequence). The CDR3 region has the DNA TGCAGTGCTAGCTTTCAGCAAGAGACCCAGTACTTC. The encoded protein is CSASFQQETQYF.

In its sample, this clonotype was seen a few times. This chain joins TRBV7-8 and TRBJ2-1, with TRBD1 as a possible D gene (5 bases). V was pared by 6 bases and J by 9 bases, with 6 bases between. The CDR3 consists of 10 residues. Germline CDR1 and CDR2: SGHVS and FQNEAQ. The CDR3 reads CASSRGEQFF. The CDR3 nucleotides are TGTGCCAGCAGTAGGGGTGAGCAGTTCTTC.

CDR3 DNA sequence: TGTGCCAGCAGCCAATCGGACAGGACGCGATACATTCAGTACTTC. Amino acids: CASSQSDRTRYIQYF. The chain employs TRBV3-1 and TRBJ2-4, with TRBD1 matching 7 bases. The length of the CDR3 is 15 residues. Germline V gives CDR1 LGHDT, CDR2 YNNKEL (reference sequence). V was pared by 2 bases and J by 8 bases, with 9 bases of the junction left unmatched.

This clonotype was seen a few times. The rearrangement links TRBV7-6 to TRBJ2-2, with D perhaps TRBD1 or TRBD2 (5 bases each). With 7 bases removed from V and 3 bases from J, the gap between germline ends came to 27 bases. This CDR3 contains 19 residues. The germline CDR1 and CDR2 sequences are SGHVS and FNYEAQ. The CDR3 reads CASTVQSTGKGTYTGELFF. The CDR3 DNA sequence: TGTGCCAGCACCGTCCAGTCGACGGGAAAGGGGACCTACACCGGGGAGCTGTTTTTT.

This clonotype was seen a few times. The chain uses TRBV2 and TRBJ1-2; possibly TRBD1 for D (5 bases). With 10 bases removed from V and 8 bases from J, the gap between germline ends came to 26 bases. Germline V gives CDR1 SNHLY, CDR2 FYNNEI. This CDR3 contains 15 residues. The CDR3 region is CATAGWQDTYRGYTF. DNA for the CDR3: TGTGCCACTGCAGGGTGGCAGGATACTTATCGCGGCTACACCTTC.

This clonotype has more than one count but fewer than ten. CDR3 coding DNA: TGTGCCAGCAGCTTATACAGGGACTCTGGAAACACCATATATTTT. It specifies CASSLYRDSGNTIYF. The gene calls are TRBV7-2 and TRBJ1-3, with D tentatively TRBD1 (6 bases). Trimming pared 2 bases from V and 0 bases from J, leaving 8 bases between. Per germline, CDR1 SGHTA and CDR2 FQGNSA. This CDR3 is 15 amino acids long. Full variable domain (outside the CDR3, taken from reference TRBV7-2 and TRBJ1-3): GAGVSQSPSNKVTEKGKDVELRCDPISGHTALYWYRQSLGQGLEFLIYFQGNSAPDKSGLPSDRFSAERTGGSVSTLTIQRTQQEDSAVYLCASSLYRDSGNTIYFGEGSWLTVV.

This clonotype has ten or more counts. The chain has TRBV5-4 and TRBJ2-1; D may be TRBD1 (5 bases). Germline assignment: CDR1 SGHNT and CDR2 YYREEE (reference sequence). CDR3 size: 17 residues. Trimming left V 1 base short and J 0 bases short, with 14 bases between. For the CDR3, the DNA is TGTGCCAGCAGCTTGCCGCCCAGGGCTAGCTCCTACAATGAGCAGTTCTTC. Residues: CASSLPPRASSYNEQFF.

CDR3 region: CASSPGTGLSGYTF. CDR3 nucleotide sequence: TGCGCCAGCAGCCCCGGGACAGGGTTGAGTGGCTACACCTTC. The rearrangement joins TRBV5-1 to TRBJ1-2; 9 nucleotides match TRBD1. Trimming removed 4 bases from V and 7 bases from J; junction bases left unmatched: 8. The CDR3 length is 14 residues. Germline assignment: CDR1 SGHRS and CDR2 YFSETQ.